A single sample is the source of the 20 T cell receptor beta chains below, sequenced in a study of regulatory T cells in long-lasting Graves disease. Sequencing libraries for TCR beta were prepared with iRepertoire HTBI primers and Arm-PCR of CDR3 regions. TCRdb independently ran MiXCR on the multiplex PCR reads; one entry per CDR3 protein. The repertoire consists of around 480,000 distinct CDR3 sequences, with roughly 15% occurring once and the leading ten covering 12%. Time point defined: newly diagnosed GD, antithyroid drugs for less than 3 months. From RNA extracted from PBMCs, the TCR library was made. This sample also appeared in a second study, on T cells in Graves' hyperthyroidism and ophthalmopathy.

The sequenced sample was peripheral blood mononuclear cells (PBMCs), obtained at new diagnosis, from a patient treated with antithyroid drugs. These receptors were collected from a man aged 35-49 years with Graves disease.

With respect to this clonotype: Lacking the conserved final phenylalanine or tryptophan, this CDR3 likely reflects a read error. CDR3 sequence reads: CASSSRDRATYEQYL. The CDR3 DNA sequence: TGTGCCAGCAGCTCCCGGGACCGAGCGACCTACGAGCAGTACCTC. The chain carries TRBV7-9 and TRBJ2-7, with D tentatively TRBD1 or TRBD2 (5 bases each). The germline gives CDR1 SEHNR, CDR2 FQNEAQ (reference sequence). CDR3 length: 15 residues. With 4 bases removed from V and 2 bases from J, the gap between germline ends came to 15 bases.

This clonotype has a count of ten or more. V and J are TRBV28 and TRBJ1-5, with D uncertain. The germline V and J ends were trimmed by 2 bases and 3 bases, with 11 bases remaining between them. The germline gives CDR1 MDHEN, CDR2 SYDVKM. The CDR3 runs to 15 residues. The CDR3 sequence: CASSLGGRINQPQHF. The DNA for the CDR3 is TGTGCCAGCAGTTTAGGCGGCCGCATCAATCAGCCCCAGCATTTT.

This clonotype was observed once. Sequence at one end of the junction differs from germline and may be a read error. The V and J genes are TRBV28 and TRBJ2-1; 8 bases agree with TRBD2. The CDR3 loop spans 14 amino acids. Looked up from germline, CDR1 is MDHEN and CDR2 is SYDVKM. The CDR3 sequence: CASGLAGSVNEQFF. CDR3 sequence (DNA): TGTGCCAGCGGTTTAGCGGGAAGCGTCAATGAGCAGTTCTTC.

This clonotype showed up many times. The rearrangement joins TRBV20-1 to TRBJ2-7, with D perhaps matching TRBD1 (6 bases). The CDR3 has 14 amino acids. CDR1 DFQATT and CDR2 SNEGSKA come from the germline V gene (reference sequence). The ends were cut back, 6 bases at V and 6 bases at J, with 21 bases in the middle. The CDR3 is CSARLQGPLVEQYF. DNA of the CDR3: TGCAGTGCCCGCCTACAGGGTCCCTTAGTCGAGCAGTACTTC.

The rearrangement links TRBV5-1 to TRBJ1-4; TRBD1 matches 9 bases. In germline, CDR1 is SGHRS, CDR2 YFSETQ. The CDR3 runs to 16 residues. Trimming removed 5 bases from V and 3 bases from J; junction bases left unmatched: 8. The CDR3 reads CASRGNRGRSNEKLFF. CDR3 nucleotide sequence: TGCGCCAGCAGGGGAAACAGGGGGCGATCTAATGAAAAACTGTTTTTT.

This clonotype was counted ten times or more. The chain combines TRBV28 with TRBJ2-5; 8 nucleotides match TRBD1. The V and J ends lost 4 bases and 5 bases, in that order; junction bases with no gene match: 6. The CDR3 length is 14 residues. CDR1 and CDR2 (germline): MDHEN, SYDVKM. The CDR3 reads CASSSPGGAETQYF. DNA of the CDR3: TGTGCCAGCAGTTCTCCAGGGGGCGCGGAGACCCAGTACTTC.

A few counts support this clonotype. The chain employs TRBV20-1 and TRBJ1-3; no clear D. V was pared by 2 bases and J by 0 bases, with 8 bases between. There are 14 residues in the CDR3. Germline V gene data show CDR1 as DFQATT and CDR2 as SNEGSKA (reference sequence). CDR3 amino acids: CSARLVLSGNTIYF. The CDR3, as DNA: TGCAGTGCTAGACTGGTCCTCTCTGGAAACACCATATATTTT.

This clonotype was counted many times. This sequence joins TRBV20-1 and TRBJ2-5, with a tentative D call TRBD1 (6 bases). The CDR3 has 15 residues. The V gene lost 4 bases and the J gene lost 2 bases, with 17 bases spanning the gap. Germline assignment: CDR1 DFQATT and CDR2 SNEGSKA (reference sequence). The CDR3 region has the DNA TGCAGTGCTATTCCGGACAGACTTCTTCAAGAGACCCAGTACTTC. Protein: CSAIPDRLLQETQYF.

This clonotype showed up many times. V usage is TRBV28 and J usage is TRBJ1-5; no clear D. Trimming took off 5 bases at V and 7 bases at J, with 6 bases between the two ends. Germline V gene lookup returns CDR1 MDHEN and CDR2 SYDVKM. This CDR3 is 11 amino acids long. The CDR3: CASSLGQPQHF. In DNA form, the CDR3 reads TGTGCCAGCAGTCTCGGCCAGCCCCAGCATTTT.

The table lists this clonotype with many counts. The rearrangement joins TRBV20-1 to TRBJ2-3; no clear D gene. The CDR3 has 13 amino acids. The germline CDR1 and CDR2 sequences are DFQATT and SNEGSKA (reference sequence). The ends were cut back, 3 bases at V and 2 bases at J, with 9 bases in the middle. The chain's CDR3 is CSARDRYTDTQYF. The CDR3 nucleotides are TGCAGTGCTAGGGACCGGTACACAGATACGCAGTATTTT.

This clonotype was observed at least ten times. The chain is built from TRBV5-1 and TRBJ2-3; 9 nucleotides line up with TRBD1. The germline V gene has CDR1 SGHRS and CDR2 YFSETQ. Losses at the gene ends were 7 bases for V and 2 bases for J; bases not matched to a gene: 8. This CDR3 has 15 amino acids. This CDR3 reads CASGWTGAVTDTQYF. The CDR3 coding sequence is TGCGCCAGCGGCTGGACAGGGGCAGTCACAGATACGCAGTATTTT.

This chain joins TRBV9 and TRBJ2-6; a weak D match, TRBD1 (6 bases). Germline CDR1 reads SGDLS; CDR2 reads YYNGEE. The CDR3 has 16 residues. V lost 4 bases and J 4 bases, leaving 15 bases between the germline ends. The DNA of the CDR3 is TGTGCCAGCAGCACCCAGGGGTTCGCCGGGGCCAACGTCCTGACTTTC. It translates to CASSTQGFAGANVLTF.

The sample holds many counts of this clonotype. The chain employs TRBV12-3 or TRBV12-4 and TRBJ1-5; D gene ambiguous. V gave up 3 bases and J gave up 3 bases, with 12 bases separating them. The CDR3 consists of 15 residues. For the CDR3, the DNA is TGTGCCAGCAGTTTGGACCCTTTCGACAATCAGCCCCAGCATTTT. Its protein product is CASSLDPFDNQPQHF.

This clonotype was recorded a few times. The rearrangement uses TRBV6-2 or TRBV6-3 and TRBJ2-2, with 11 positions matching TRBD2. V trimming: 5 bases; J trimming: 6 bases; junction bases outside the gene matches: 11. Germline V gene data show CDR1 as MNHEY and CDR2 as SVGEGT. This CDR3 has 17 residues. The CDR3 here is CASSTPTSGSIAGELFF. The CDR3 DNA reads TGTGCCAGCAGTACCCCCACTAGCGGGAGTATAGCCGGGGAGCTGTTTTTT.

The table lists this clonotype with many counts. The chain employs TRBV5-8 and TRBJ2-5; the D is unclear. V was trimmed by 1 base and J by 5 bases, leaving 9 bases between them. The length of the CDR3 is 13 residues. CDR1 and CDR2 (germline): SGHTS, YDEGEE. In DNA, the CDR3 is TGTGCCAGCAGCTTGTCTGGGAAGGAGACCCAGTACTTC. This codes for CASSLSGKETQYF.

This clonotype has just a few counts. The J gene is TRBJ1-5, the V gene TRBV24-1; no firm D call. This CDR3 region has 13 residues. V lost 7 bases to trimming and J lost 7 bases, with 13 bases between them. Looked up from germline, CDR1 is KGHDR and CDR2 is SFDVKD. In nucleotides, the CDR3 is TGTGCCACCAGGACCGCCCTGTGGCAGCCCCAGCATTTT. As protein: CATRTALWQPQHF.

This clonotype was counted many times. The rearrangement uses TRBV28 and TRBJ2-1, with no clear D. Trimming took 7 bases from V and 9 from J, leaving 10 bases between them. In germline, CDR1 is MDHEN, CDR2 SYDVKM. The CDR3 covers 11 residues. The CDR3 sequence: CASNQVGEQFF. The CDR3, as DNA: TGTGCCAGCAACCAAGTAGGTGAGCAGTTCTTC.

The chain links TRBV6-5 to TRBJ1-3; a weak D match, TRBD1 (5 bases). Between the trimmed V and J ends, which lost 4 bases and 0 bases, there was a span of 10 bases. Germline CDR1 and CDR2: MNHEY and SVGAGI. The CDR3 spans 15 residues. The CDR3 here is CASSLGQFSGNTIYF. The CDR3 nucleotides are TGTGCCAGCAGTTTGGGGCAGTTCTCTGGAAACACCATATATTTT.

In this sample, this clonotype turned up many times. CDR3 protein: CASSSTLGLAGHNEQFF. Here the CDR3 DNA reads TGTGCCAGCAGTTCGACCCTTGGGCTAGCGGGACACAATGAGCAGTTCTTC. The chain combines TRBV27 with TRBJ2-1; 9 bases agree with TRBD2. The CDR3 is made up of 17 amino acids. V lost 4 bases to trimming and J lost 5 bases; unmatched junction nucleotides: 12. Germline V gene sequence: CDR1 MNHEY, CDR2 SMNVEV (reference sequence).

Note on this clonotype: This probably arose from a read error, given a far larger clone one base away. V and J are TRBV11-3 and TRBJ2-7; D not resolved. Germline V gives CDR1 SGHNT, CDR2 YENEEA. This CDR3 comprises 11 residues. The CDR3 DNA is TGTGCCGGCAGCCGAACCTACGAGCAGTACTTC. Translated, it gives CAGSRTYEQYF.